The 16 T cell receptor beta chains presented below share a single source sample, sequenced in a study of shared clonotypes between healthy human individuals. TCRdb keeps only in-frame clones here, not all; method: immunoSEQ multiplex PCR. Here the sample spans some 2.1 million clones, just under 95% being singletons. CD8 cells regarded as naive lacked CD45RO, were positively chosen for CCR7, and omitted terminally differentiated effector memory CD45RA+ cells. Sequencing was performed on naive CD8+ T cells sorted from blood. The receptor set was obtained from a man in his late teens or twenties in good health.

V gene TRBV21-1 combines with J gene TRBJ1-1; the table's D call of TRBD1 was not tested on the DNA. TRBV21-1 is a known pseudogene. The CDR3 totals 16 residues. Here the CDR3 DNA reads TGTGCCAGCAGCACTTCCGGGACAGGGGTGCGAACTGAAGCTTTCTTT. Translating gives CASSTSGTGVRTEAFF.

The chain employs TRBV7-9 and TRBJ2-3; a possible D gene is TRBD1 (5 bases). V gave up 6 bases and J gave up 3 bases, with 10 bases separating them. Germline V gene lookup returns CDR1 SEHNR and CDR2 FQNEAQ (reference sequence). CDR3 length equals 13 residues. The CDR3 DNA follows: TGTGCCAGCAGATCGGACATAACAGATACGCAGTATTTT. This translates into CASRSDITDTQYF.

The rearrangement joins TRBV6-1 to TRBJ2-7, with TRBD1 matching over 8 bases. CDR3 length: 14 residues. J gave up 2 bases and V 5 bases, and 5 bases lay outside the gene matches. The germline CDR1 and CDR2 sequences are MNHNS and SASEGT. Here the CDR3 reads CASSQGQGPYEQYF. The CDR3 DNA reads as TGTGCCAGCAGTCAAGGACAGGGACCCTACGAGCAGTACTTC.

The chain is built from TRBV7-9 and TRBJ2-6; a possible D gene is TRBD2 (7 bases). The CDR3 length is 16 residues. Trimming cost V 5 bases and J 4 bases, with 15 bases left between them. Germline CDR1 reads SEHNR; CDR2 reads FQNEAQ (reference sequence). DNA for the CDR3: TGTGCCAGCAGCCCCGCATGGGGGGGCGGGGCCAACGTCCTGACTTTC. It translates to CASSPAWGGGANVLTF.

The chain carries TRBV6-1 and TRBJ2-7; TRBD2 might be the D (5 bases). Germline CDR1 reads MNHNS; CDR2 reads SASEGT. The V and J ends lost 1 base and 4 bases respectively, with 11 bases between them. The CDR3 consists of 14 residues. This chain's CDR3 is CASSEGNSGYEQYF. Written as DNA, the CDR3 is TGTGCCAGCAGTGAAGGGAACAGCGGTTACGAGCAGTACTTC.

This sequence joins TRBV7-8 and TRBJ2-7, with 7 positions matching TRBD2. With V trimmed by 3 bases and J by 8 bases, 4 bases remained unmatched. Germline CDR1 is SGHVS and CDR2 is FQNEAQ. The CDR3 consists of 12 residues. Here the CDR3 reads CASSLGEGQQYF. In nucleotides, the CDR3 is TGTGCCAGCAGCTTGGGGGAGGGGCAGCAGTACTTC.

In its sample, this clone was seen once. CDR3 loop: CASSGEAGPYGYTF. The CDR3, as DNA: TGTGCCAGCAGTGGGGAGGCAGGCCCCTATGGCTACACCTTC. J is TRBJ1-2 and V is TRBV2; D is uncertain. The CDR3 covers 14 residues. Germline V gene lookup returns CDR1 SNHLY and CDR2 FYNNEI. V lost 4 bases and J lost 4, with 13 bases in between. The full variable domain, in which reference TRBV2 and TRBJ1-2 provide the parts outside the CDR3, is EPEVTQTPSHQVTQMGQEVILRCVPISNHLYFYWYRQILGQKVEFLVSFYNNEISEKSEIFDDQFSVERPDGSNFTLKIRSTKLEDSAMYFCASSGEAGPYGYTFGSGTRLTVV.

The CDR3 loop is CASSLGGTGTYNYGYTF. The CDR3 region has the DNA TGTGCCAGCAGCTTAGGTGGGACCGGGACATACAACTATGGCTACACCTTC. J is TRBJ1-2 and V is TRBV11-2; the D gene is possibly TRBD1 (6 bases). V lost 1 base and J 2 bases, leaving 17 bases between the germline ends. CDR3 length: 17 amino acids. The germline CDR1 and CDR2 sequences are SGHAT and FQNNGV. Using reference TRBV11-2 and TRBJ1-2 for the parts outside the CDR3, the full variable domain is EAGVAQSPRYKIIEKRQSVAFWCNPISGHATLYWYQQILGQGPKLLIQFQNNGVVDDSQLPKDRFSAERLKGVDSTLKIQPAKLEDSAVYLCASSLGGTGTYNYGYTFGSGTRLTVV.

The chain uses TRBV19 and TRBJ1-2; 8 bases map to TRBD1. The ends lost 1 base at V and 8 bases at J; junction bases unmatched: 12. The CDR3 contains 16 residues. Per the germline V gene, CDR1 is LNHDA and CDR2 is SQIVND (reference sequence). The DNA for the CDR3 is TGTGCCAGTAGTATAGCCTTAATGGGACAGGTCGACGGCTACACCTTC. This sequence encodes CASSIALMGQVDGYTF.

The chain links TRBV28 to TRBJ1-5; D unclear. This CDR3 has 15 amino acids. V was cut by 7 bases and J by 0 bases, with 13 bases left in between. Germline lookup yields CDR1 MDHEN and CDR2 SYDVKM. In DNA, the CDR3 is TGTGCCAGCACCCCCCCGGACGGTAGCAATCAGCCCCAGCATTTT. It translates to CASTPPDGSNQPQHF.

This chain's CDR3 is CASGDRERADTQYF. The CDR3 bases are TGTGCCAGCGGTGACCGGGAGAGGGCAGATACGCAGTATTTT. The J gene is TRBJ2-3, the V gene TRBV5-5; D may be TRBD2 (6 bases). Deletions cut 7 bases from V and 4 bases from J, with 16 bases between. This CDR3 spans 14 amino acids. Germline values: CDR1 SGHKS, CDR2 YYEKEE (reference sequence).

The CDR3 spells CASRVTGSGELFF. Here the CDR3 DNA reads TGTGCCAGCAGAGTGACAGGGTCCGGGGAGCTGTTTTTT. The chain couples TRBV28 to TRBJ2-2, with 7 bases identical to TRBD1. Germline V gives CDR1 MDHEN, CDR2 SYDVKM. The CDR3 sequence is 13 residues long. The J segment lost 6 bases and the V segment lost 6 bases, leaving 4 bases of the junction unmatched.

V is TRBV29-1 and J is TRBJ1-2; 8 nucleotides match TRBD1. CDR1 is SQVTM and CDR2 is ANQGSEA in the germline V gene. This CDR3 has 13 amino acids. V lost 6 bases to trimming and J lost 6 bases; unmatched junction nucleotides: 9. CDR3 in amino acids: CSVWTGSGDGYTF. CDR3 bases: TGCAGCGTCTGGACAGGGTCTGGAGATGGCTACACCTTC.

The chain combines TRBV19 with TRBJ2-7, with 9 nucleotides matching TRBD1. J was trimmed by 2 bases and V by 1 base; bases with no gene match: 3. The CDR3 totals 15 residues. Germline CDR1 LNHDA, CDR2 SQIVND (reference sequence). DNA of the CDR3: TGTGCCAGTAGTATAGCAACAGGGGGCACCTACGAGCAGTACTTC. It specifies CASSIATGGTYEQYF.

The rearrangement joins TRBV6-6 to TRBJ2-4; D remains ambiguous. Trimming took off 6 bases at V and 0 bases at J, with 12 bases between the two ends. This CDR3 contains 15 residues. From germline, CDR1 is MNHNY and CDR2 SVGAGI (reference sequence). CDR3 loop: CASSETSLAKNIQYF. CDR3 in DNA: TGTGCCAGCAGCGAAACGAGTCTAGCCAAAAACATTCAGTACTTC.

This clone occurred once. This chain joins TRBV30 and TRBJ2-3; D not resolved. This CDR3 region has 13 residues. Trimming pared 2 bases from V and 6 bases from J, leaving 12 bases between. Germline V gene data show CDR1 as GTSNPN and CDR2 as SVGIG (reference sequence). Here the CDR3 reads CAWSPYYGDTQYF. CDR3 DNA: TGTGCCTGGAGTCCCTACTACGGGGATACGCAGTATTTT. The whole variable domain, filled in from reference TRBV30 and TRBJ2-3, reads SQTIHQWPATLVQPVGSPLSLECTVEGTSNPNLYWYRQAAGRGLQLLFYSVGIGQISSEVPQNLSASRPQDRQFILSSKKLLLSDSGFYLCAWSPYYGDTQYFGPGTRLTVL.